This record concerns one T cell receptor beta chain sequence. Its antigen remains unknown. The investigators reverse transcribed all of the isolated RNA, so they sequenced expressed TCRB transcripts. For naive, central memory and regulatory T cell samples, reads averaged around 3.8 million. Method: immunoSEQ multiplex PCR; TCRdb's copy keeps in-frame clones and lacks some. Of 200,000 to 250,000 clones listed, 16% were seen once; the top ten hold roughly 0.08%. The data stem from a study of beta chain features in type 1 diabetes. The study's findings and limits: Insertions were fewer and deletions more numerous at VDJ junctions in type 1 diabetes patients. No resolution was reached here on whether HLA type influences TCRB rearrangement. Among all four CD4+ subsets, Type 1 diabetes patients had TCRB CDR3s that were moderately but significantly shorter.

Germline CDR1 reads DFQATT; CDR2 reads SNEGSKA (reference sequence). The V end was cut by 3 bases, the J end by 8 bases, with 8 bases between. The CDR3 sequence is 11 residues long. The sequence was collected from a man aged 30 to 39 with type 1 diabetes. V is TRBV20-1 and J is TRBJ2-1, with unresolved D. The sequencing input was naive CD4+ T cells from blood. CDR3 amino acids: CSASVADEQFF. The CDR3 nucleotides read TGCAGTGCTAGCGTCGCGGATGAGCAGTTCTTC.